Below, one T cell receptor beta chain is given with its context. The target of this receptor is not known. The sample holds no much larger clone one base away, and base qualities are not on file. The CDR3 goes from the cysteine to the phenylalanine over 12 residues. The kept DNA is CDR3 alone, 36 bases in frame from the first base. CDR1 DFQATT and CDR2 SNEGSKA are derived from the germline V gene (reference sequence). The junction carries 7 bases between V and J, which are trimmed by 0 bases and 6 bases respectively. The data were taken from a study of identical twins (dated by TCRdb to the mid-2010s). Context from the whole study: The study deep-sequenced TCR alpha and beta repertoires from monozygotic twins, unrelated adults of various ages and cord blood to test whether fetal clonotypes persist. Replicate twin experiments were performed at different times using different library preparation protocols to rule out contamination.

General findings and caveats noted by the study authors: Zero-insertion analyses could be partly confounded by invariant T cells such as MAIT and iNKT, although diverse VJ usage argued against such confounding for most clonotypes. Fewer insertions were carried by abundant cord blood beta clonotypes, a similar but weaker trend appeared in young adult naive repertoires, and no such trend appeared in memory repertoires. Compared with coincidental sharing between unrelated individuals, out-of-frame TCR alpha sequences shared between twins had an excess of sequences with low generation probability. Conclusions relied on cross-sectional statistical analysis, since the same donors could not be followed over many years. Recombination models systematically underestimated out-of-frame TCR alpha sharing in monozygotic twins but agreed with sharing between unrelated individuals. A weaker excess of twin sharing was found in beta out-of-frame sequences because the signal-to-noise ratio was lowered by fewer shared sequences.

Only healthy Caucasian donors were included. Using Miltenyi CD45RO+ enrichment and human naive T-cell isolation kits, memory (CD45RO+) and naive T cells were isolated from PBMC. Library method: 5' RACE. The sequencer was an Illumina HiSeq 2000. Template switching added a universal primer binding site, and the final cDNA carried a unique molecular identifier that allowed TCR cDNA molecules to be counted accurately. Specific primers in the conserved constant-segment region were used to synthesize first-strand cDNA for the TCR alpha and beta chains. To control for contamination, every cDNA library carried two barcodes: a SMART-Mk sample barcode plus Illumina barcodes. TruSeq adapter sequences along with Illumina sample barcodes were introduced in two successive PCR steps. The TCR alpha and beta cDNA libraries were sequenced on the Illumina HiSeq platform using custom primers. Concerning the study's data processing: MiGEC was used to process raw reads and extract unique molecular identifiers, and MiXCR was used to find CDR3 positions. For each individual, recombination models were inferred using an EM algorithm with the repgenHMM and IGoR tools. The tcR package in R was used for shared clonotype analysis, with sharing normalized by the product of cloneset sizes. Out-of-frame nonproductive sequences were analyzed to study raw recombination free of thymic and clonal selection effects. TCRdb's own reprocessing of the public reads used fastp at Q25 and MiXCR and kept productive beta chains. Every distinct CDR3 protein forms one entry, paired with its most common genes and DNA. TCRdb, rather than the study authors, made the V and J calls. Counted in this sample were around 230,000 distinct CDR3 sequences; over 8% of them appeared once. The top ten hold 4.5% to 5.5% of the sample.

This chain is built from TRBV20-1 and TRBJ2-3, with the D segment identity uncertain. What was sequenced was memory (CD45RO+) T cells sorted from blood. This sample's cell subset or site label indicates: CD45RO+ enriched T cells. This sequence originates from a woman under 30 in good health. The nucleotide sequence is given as TGCAGTGCTAGAGATTGGCGTGATACGCAGTATTTT. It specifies CSARDWRDTQYF.